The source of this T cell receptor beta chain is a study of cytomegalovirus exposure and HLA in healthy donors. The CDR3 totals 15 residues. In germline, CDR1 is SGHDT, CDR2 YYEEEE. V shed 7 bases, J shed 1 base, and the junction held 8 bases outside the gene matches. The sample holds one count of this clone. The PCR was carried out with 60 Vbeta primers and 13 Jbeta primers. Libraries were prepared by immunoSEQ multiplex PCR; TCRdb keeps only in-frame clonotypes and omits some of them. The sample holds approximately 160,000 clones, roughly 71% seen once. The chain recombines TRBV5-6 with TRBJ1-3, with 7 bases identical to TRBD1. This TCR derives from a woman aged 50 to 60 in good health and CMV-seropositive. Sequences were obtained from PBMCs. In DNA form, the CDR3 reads TGTGCCAGCCACGAACAGGGGAGGTCTGGAAACACCATATATTTT. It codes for CASHEQGRSGNTIYF.